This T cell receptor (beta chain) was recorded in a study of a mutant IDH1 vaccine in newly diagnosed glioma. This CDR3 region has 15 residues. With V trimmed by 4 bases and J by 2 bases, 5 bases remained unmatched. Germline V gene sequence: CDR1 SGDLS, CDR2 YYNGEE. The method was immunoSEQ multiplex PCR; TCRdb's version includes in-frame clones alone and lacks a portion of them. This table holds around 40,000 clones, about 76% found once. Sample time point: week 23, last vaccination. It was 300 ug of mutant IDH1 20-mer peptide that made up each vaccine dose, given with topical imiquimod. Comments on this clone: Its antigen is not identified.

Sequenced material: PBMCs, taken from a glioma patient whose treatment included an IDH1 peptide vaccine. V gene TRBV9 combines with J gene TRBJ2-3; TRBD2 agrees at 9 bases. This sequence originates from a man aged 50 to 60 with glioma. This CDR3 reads CASSSLAGITDTQYF. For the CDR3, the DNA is TGTGCCAGCAGCTCCCTAGCGGGGATCACAGATACGCAGTATTTT.